The next 9 T cell receptor beta chains were all read from a single sample in a study of T cell responses to AZD1222 COVID-19 vaccine. Clones were sequenced by immunoSEQ multiplex PCR, and TCRdb holds only the in-frame ones, with some missing. The sample includes roughly 150,000 clones, about 90% of them seen just once. Here the sequenced sample was peripheral blood, taken 28 days after the second AZD1222 dose. The receptors shown here come from an adult who received the AZD1222 COVID-19 vaccine.

The chain links TRBV30 to TRBJ2-1, with D perhaps TRBD2 (7 bases). The germline gives CDR1 GTSNPN, CDR2 SVGIG (reference sequence). The germline V and J ends were trimmed by 2 bases and 5 bases, with 13 bases remaining between them. The CDR3 contains 14 residues. The CDR3 spells CAWSKQGLNNEQFF. The DNA for the CDR3 is TGTGCCTGGAGTAAACAGGGACTAAACAATGAGCAGTTCTTC. Filled out from reference TRBV30 and TRBJ2-1, the complete variable domain reads SQTIHQWPATLVQPVGSPLSLECTVEGTSNPNLYWYRQAAGRGLQLLFYSVGIGQISSEVPQNLSASRPQDRQFILSSKKLLLSDSGFYLCAWSKQGLNNEQFFGPGTRLTVL.

The chain combines TRBV28 with TRBJ1-1, with D perhaps matching TRBD1 (5 bases). Trimming took 6 bases from V and 3 from J, leaving 17 bases between them. From germline, CDR1 is MDHEN and CDR2 SYDVKM. The CDR3 runs 15 residues. This CDR3 is CASRKAGMLDTEAFF. The CDR3 nucleotides read TGTGCCAGCAGAAAAGCAGGGATGTTGGACACTGAAGCTTTCTTT.

The CDR3 coding sequence is TGCGCCAGCAGCAGACAGGGTTGGAACACTGAAGCTTTCTTT. Its translation: CASSRQGWNTEAFF. V usage is TRBV5-1 and J usage is TRBJ1-1; 7 bases match TRBD1. J was trimmed by 1 base and V by 4 bases; bases with no gene match: 4. Per germline, CDR1 SGHRS and CDR2 YFSETQ. This CDR3 is built from 14 residues.

The chain recombines TRBV13 with TRBJ1-6; 12 bases map to TRBD1. The germline CDR1 and CDR2 sequences are PRHDT and FYEKMQ (reference sequence). The CDR3 has 15 amino acids. The ends lost 5 bases at V and 10 bases at J; junction bases unmatched: 6. The CDR3 nucleotides read TGTGCCAGCAGCACGGGACAGGGGGCGACGTCACCCCTCCACTTT. This gives the protein CASSTGQGATSPLHF.

The chain employs TRBV10-3 and TRBJ1-6; D gene uncertain. The CDR3 length is 16 residues. V gave up 3 bases and J gave up 9 bases, with 18 bases separating them. Germline V lookup: CDR1 ENHRY, CDR2 SYGVKD. In DNA, the CDR3 is TGTGCCATCAGTGATGAGAAAACCTCCGTCAGTTCACCCCTCCACTTT. This codes for CAISDEKTSVSSPLHF.

The rearrangement links TRBV21-1 to TRBJ1-4; the D segment call TRBD1 is taken from the table without a DNA check. TRBV21-1 is a pseudogene segment. The CDR3 covers 17 residues. As DNA, the CDR3 is TGTGCCAGCAGCAAACCAGGGGTCAACAGAACTAATGAAAAACTGTTTTTT. Translation: CASSKPGVNRTNEKLFF.

The gene calls are TRBV18 and TRBJ1-4; 10 bases align to TRBD1. Trimming removed 3 bases from V and 8 bases from J; junction bases left unmatched: 9. This CDR3 has 16 amino acids. The germline V gene encodes CDR1 KGHSH and CDR2 LQKENI. CDR3 nucleotides: TGTGCCAGCTCACCCTGGTCGGGACAGGGGAACGAAAAACTGTTTTTT. Its translation: CASSPWSGQGNEKLFF.

About this clone itself: Additional DNA sequences in this sample encode the identical CDR3. This chain uses TRBV18 with TRBJ1-5; D is unresolved. The CDR3 loop spans 13 amino acids. Trimming shortened V by 3 bases and J by 5 bases, and 8 bases separated the two germline ends. The germline gives CDR1 KGHSH, CDR2 LQKENI. This CDR3 reads CASSPGRDQPQHF. In DNA form, the CDR3 reads TGTGCCAGCTCACCGGGGAGAGATCAGCCCCAGCATTTT.

This clone has just one count. The rearrangement joins TRBV7-2 to TRBJ2-3, with D uncertain. Germline V gene lookup returns CDR1 SGHTA and CDR2 FQGNSA. V gave up 3 bases and J gave up 5 bases, with 6 bases separating them. The CDR3 is made up of 12 amino acids. CDR3 coding DNA: TGTGCCAGCAGCTTCCTTCGAGATACGCAGTATTTT. Its translation is CASSFLRDTQYF.